This T cell receptor (beta chain) was sequenced during a study of shared clonotypes between healthy human individuals. Study results and caveats: Shared across four donors were about 4.8% of the naive CD4 clonotypes. Estimated richness values were generally larger in naive subsets than in memory subsets.

The V and J ends lost 6 bases and 1 base, in that order; junction bases with no gene match: 1. Looked up from germline, CDR1 is MNHNY and CDR2 is SVGAGI (reference sequence). The length of the CDR3 is 14 residues. Turning to this clone: Its antigen is currently unknown.

The authors' processing: In the immunoSEQ data, sequences were junction-only and lacked quality scores, so filtering differed. Profiled with immunoSEQ multiplex PCR; TCRdb holds only in-frame clones, not every one. Clone size and the V and J calls come from that table; the DNA yielded D and trimming. The sample contains approximately 2,300,000 clones, just under 95% of which appear only once. Healthy HIV-negative adults with no recent acute infections or vaccinations were recruited as donors. This TCR was sampled from a man aged 18 to 29 in good health. Some clones in this sample may be carry-over from other donors' samples. This chain links TRBV6-6 with TRBJ2-3; 10 nucleotides agree with TRBD2. Specimen: naive CD4+ T cells from PBMCs. The subset is: CD45RA+ positively selected. The CDR3 nucleotides read TGTGCCAGCAGAGGGACTAGCGGCACAGATACGCAGTATTTT. This encodes CASRGTSGTDTQYF.